This T cell receptor (beta chain) was recorded in a study of memory CD4+ T cells and cytomegalovirus serostatus. The V end lost 8 bases, the J end lost 3 bases, and 16 bases lay between the germline ends. This CDR3 is 15 amino acids long. The germline V gene has CDR1 MNHNS and CDR2 SASEGT. Methods used by the authors: After removing out-of-frame reads, over 2 million distinct TCRbeta sequences remained. Libraries were prepared by immunoSEQ multiplex PCR; TCRdb keeps only in-frame clonotypes and omits some of them. V and J calls and clone size are copied from that table; D and trimming were computed from the DNA. The table lists about 61,000 clones, approximately 78% of them singletons, with about 0.95% in the top ten. Single viable CD3+CD4+CD8-CD45RO+ cells were sorted as the memory CD4+ T cells. CMV serostatus came from serum IgG against pp150, pp28, p38, p52. Whole-study findings and limits: Of 150 to 200 reported CMV TCRbeta sequences, some 67 were found in memory CD4+ repertoires.

Concerning this clone itself: What it binds is not known.

The receptor was isolated from an adult in good health and CMV-seronegative. The sample comprised memory CD4+ T cells from blood. The V call is TRBV6-1, the J call TRBJ2-2, with D possibly matching TRBD2 (6 bases). The CDR3 spells CASRGVNRDTGELFF. CDR3 bases: TGTGCCAGCCGCGGGGTTAATCGGGACACCGGGGAGCTGTTTTTT.